Below, 25 T cell receptor beta chains from the same sample are listed, as sequenced in a study of response to subunit inactivated influenza vaccine (dated by TCRdb to 2017 to 2018). The method behind the library was RT-PCR. Sequencing was carried out with an Illumina HiSeq 2500. TCRdb passed the public sequencing reads through fastp at Q25 and MiXCR, retaining productive beta sequences. All rows with the same CDR3 protein become a single entry with the most common DNA and genes. The sample profile shows roughly 650,000 distinct CDR3 sequences; less than 15% of them were found once. The ten largest clonotypes hold 7.6% of the sample. This specimen consisted of PBMCs from blood, obtained approximately 15 days before vaccination. These TCRs come from a man aged 50-60 years who received an inactivated influenza vaccine. Donor details come from another sample of the same person, matched by shared clones.

Here the CDR3 DNA reads TGCGCCAGCAGCCAAGTACCGGGACACGGAGAAGCTTTCTTT. Translated, it gives CASSQVPGHGEAFF. The V call is TRBV4-1, the J call TRBJ1-1, with D perhaps matching TRBD1 (6 bases). Trimming removed 1 base from V and 8 bases from J, with 14 bases in between. The CDR3 contains 14 residues. In germline, CDR1 is MGHRA, CDR2 YSYEKL.

This clonotype was seen a few times. V gene TRBV29-1 combines with J gene TRBJ2-7; 10 nucleotides agree with TRBD1. Germline CDR1 is SQVTM and CDR2 is ANQGSEA. The V and J ends lost 4 bases and 6 bases, in that order; junction bases with no gene match: 9. The CDR3 has 14 amino acids. The CDR3 is CSVVGGTGAGEQYF. CDR3 nucleotide sequence: TGCAGCGTTGTGGGGGGGACAGGGGCTGGCGAGCAGTACTTC.

The gene calls are TRBV20-1 and TRBJ2-7; D perhaps matches TRBD1 (5 bases). V gave up 0 bases and J gave up 5 bases, with 17 bases separating them. This CDR3 is 15 amino acids long. CDR1 is DFQATT and CDR2 is SNEGSKA in the germline V gene (reference sequence). The CDR3 DNA reads as TGCAGTGCTAGAGATCTCGGGCAGGGTTTCCACGAGCAGTACTTC. This gives the protein CSARDLGQGFHEQYF.

The sample holds a few counts of this clonotype. The J gene is TRBJ1-5, the V gene TRBV11-2; 7 bases align to TRBD1. Germline-derived CDR1 and CDR2 are SGHAT and FQNNGV. This CDR3 spans 13 amino acids. The ends lost 5 bases at V and 7 bases at J; junction bases unmatched: 5. CDR3 bases: TGTGCCAGCAGCCTTCACAGGGGACAGCCCCAGCATTTT. It is translated as CASSLHRGQPQHF.

This clonotype was observed a few times. The chain employs TRBV2 and TRBJ1-6; 7 positions match TRBD1. CDR1 and CDR2 (germline): SNHLY, FYNNEI. This CDR3 has 13 amino acids. V gave up 10 bases and J gave up 7 bases; unmatched junction bases: 7. CDR3 DNA: TGTGCCACCAGGGGGGAGTGGAATTCACCCCTCCACTTT. This codes for CATRGEWNSPLHF.

In this sample, this clonotype turned up many times. This chain joins TRBV24-1 and TRBJ2-3; 8 nucleotides agree with TRBD1. Germline V gives CDR1 KGHDR, CDR2 SFDVKD. The CDR3 has 16 residues. The V and J ends lost 0 bases and 5 bases, in that order; junction bases with no gene match: 6. In DNA form, the CDR3 reads TGTGCCACCAGTGATTTGCCTCAGGGGGCGAAAGATACGCAGTATTTT. Translation gives CATSDLPQGAKDTQYF.

CDR3 sequence (DNA): TGTGCCAGCAGCTTATCCCCGCGGGGGGCCCAAAACATTCAGTACTTC. Translating gives CASSLSPRGAQNIQYF. This chain uses TRBV7-2 with TRBJ2-4; 8 bases agree with TRBD2. V gave up 2 bases and J gave up 5 bases; unmatched junction bases: 8. This CDR3 contains 16 residues. Germline V gene data show CDR1 as SGHTA and CDR2 as FQGNSA.

This clonotype was seen repeatedly, ten times or more. This chain links TRBV11-2 with TRBJ1-2; weak D call: TRBD1 (5 bases). V was trimmed by 5 bases and J by 7 bases, leaving 23 bases between them. The CDR3 is 16 amino acids. The germline gives CDR1 SGHAT, CDR2 FQNNGV. The CDR3 nucleotides are TGTGCCAGCAGCAACCCCGGCCCCCCAGGGCTCGGTGGCTACACCTTC. It specifies CASSNPGPPGLGGYTF.

This clonotype has a handful of counts. The CDR3 DNA reads as TGCAGTGCTAGGATCTACGGAATGAACACTGAAGCTTTCTTT. Its translation is CSARIYGMNTEAFF. V usage is TRBV20-1 and J usage is TRBJ1-1; D remains unclear. This CDR3 is built from 14 residues. Germline CDR1 reads DFQATT; CDR2 reads SNEGSKA (reference sequence). V lost 3 bases, J lost 0 bases, and 11 bases lay in between.

The chain couples TRBV25-1 to TRBJ2-7, with D possibly being TRBD2 (6 bases). This CDR3 has 13 residues. Trimming removed 7 bases from V and 4 bases from J, with 14 bases in between. Germline assignment: CDR1 MGHDK and CDR2 SYGVNS. CDR3 DNA sequence: TGTGCCAGCACCCAGTGGGGGGTTTACGAGCAGTACTTC. Protein: CASTQWGVYEQYF.

The V gene is TRBV29-1, the J gene TRBJ1-1, with no clear D. Germline assignment: CDR1 SQVTM and CDR2 ANQGSEA. The CDR3 loop spans 13 amino acids. The V end was cut by 7 bases, the J end by 5 bases, with 17 bases between. This chain's CDR3 is CSATPQDGTEAFF. The CDR3 DNA follows: TGCAGCGCAACCCCCCAGGACGGGACTGAAGCTTTCTTT.

In this sample, this clonotype turned up a few times. The J gene is TRBJ2-2, the V gene TRBV12-3 or TRBV12-4; possibly TRBD1 or TRBD2 for D (5 bases each). The CDR3 runs to 16 residues. V lost 5 bases and J 5 bases, leaving 18 bases between the germline ends. The CDR3 spells CASSPPGPRRTGELFF. The CDR3 DNA reads TGTGCCAGCAGTCCACCGGGACCTAGAAGGACCGGGGAGCTGTTTTTT.

This clonotype has a handful of counts. This chain joins TRBV11-1 and TRBJ1-1; possibly TRBD1 for D (6 bases). V was clipped by 4 bases and J by 0 bases, with 24 bases between them. The CDR3 runs 19 residues. Germline CDR1 is SGHAT and CDR2 is FQDESV (reference sequence). CDR3 DNA: TGTGCCAGCAGCTCGGAAGACAGGATAGGTGAGAAATTGAACACTGAAGCTTTCTTT. Amino acid sequence: CASSSEDRIGEKLNTEAFF.

The genes are TRBV5-1 and TRBJ2-1; D gene unclear. Trimming left V 4 bases short and J 7 bases short, with 15 bases between. Per the germline V gene, CDR1 is SGHRS and CDR2 is YFSETQ. The CDR3 covers 14 residues. The CDR3 here is CASSPARLANEQFF. The DNA for the CDR3 is TGCGCCAGCAGCCCCGCCCGACTGGCAAATGAGCAGTTCTTC.

There are a few counts of this clonotype. This rearrangement joins TRBV5-1 to TRBJ2-5, with 7 bases matching TRBD1. From germline, CDR1 is SGHRS and CDR2 YFSETQ. Losses at the gene ends were 4 bases for V and 2 bases for J; bases not matched to a gene: 5. The length of the CDR3 is 14 residues. In DNA form, the CDR3 reads TGCGCCAGCAGCCCGGGACAGTCTCAAGAGACCCAGTACTTC. It codes for CASSPGQSQETQYF. Full variable domain (outside the CDR3, taken from reference TRBV5-1 and TRBJ2-5): KAGVTQTPRYLIKTRGQQVTLSCSPISGHRSVSWYQQTPGQGLQFLFEYFSETQRNKGNFPGRFSGRQFSNSRSEMNVSTLELGDSALYLCASSPGQSQETQYFGPGTRLLVL.

The V and J genes are TRBV18 and TRBJ2-6; 9 nucleotides agree with TRBD1. The CDR3 has 18 amino acids. Germline assignment: CDR1 KGHSH and CDR2 LQKENI. With V trimmed by 2 bases and J by 1 base, 6 bases remained unmatched. For the CDR3, the DNA is TGTGCCAGCTCACCATTCGGGACAGGGCCTTCTGGGGCCAACGTCCTGACTTTC. Translation: CASSPFGTGPSGANVLTF.

V usage is TRBV5-1 and J usage is TRBJ2-1; possible D gene TRBD2, 6 bases. V lost 1 base and J lost 1, with 12 bases in between. Germline loops: CDR1 SGHRS, CDR2 YFSETQ. The CDR3 is 16 amino acids. The CDR3 here is CASSLSAAGSYNEQFF. The CDR3 DNA reads TGCGCCAGCAGCTTGTCCGCAGCGGGTTCCTACAATGAGCAGTTCTTC.

This clonotype appeared many times. The chain recombines TRBV5-1 with TRBJ2-5; 7 nucleotides line up with TRBD1. CDR3 size: 14 residues. CDR1 SGHRS and CDR2 YFSETQ come from the germline V gene. V lost 2 bases and J lost 5; bases outside the gene matches: 6. In DNA form, the CDR3 reads TGCGCCAGCAGCTTACAGGGGCTCATGGAGACCCAGTACTTC. Its protein is CASSLQGLMETQYF.

The chain carries TRBV7-9 and TRBJ1-2; tentative D call: TRBD1 (5 bases). The CDR3 covers 13 residues. Germline values: CDR1 SEHNR, CDR2 FQNEAQ (reference sequence). V was clipped by 3 bases and J by 6 bases, with 11 bases between them. The CDR3 DNA follows: TGTGCCAGCAGCTTCAGGGTAGACGATGGCTACACCTTC. It yields the protein CASSFRVDDGYTF.

This clonotype was seen more than once but under ten times. The rearrangement links TRBV4-3 to TRBJ1-1; TRBD1 matches at 8 bases. V shed 1 base, J shed 5 bases, and the junction held 9 bases outside the gene matches. The length of the CDR3 is 16 residues. The germline V gene encodes CDR1 LGHNA and CDR2 YSLEER. In DNA form, the CDR3 reads TGCGCCAGCAGCCAAGTCCTAGGACAGGGAGTGACTGAAGCTTTCTTT. As protein: CASSQVLGQGVTEAFF.

This clonotype showed up just a few times. One end of the junction fails to match germline, which may point to a read error. The chain recombines TRBV7-2 with TRBJ2-1, with a possible D match to TRBD2 (7 bases). CDR1 is SGHTA and CDR2 is FQGNSA in the germline V gene. This CDR3 spans 17 amino acids. DNA of the CDR3: TGTGCCAGCAGTTTAGGGGGGGGCGGGAGATGGTACAATGAGCAGTTCTTC. This encodes CASSLGGGGRWYNEQFF. The whole variable domain, remainder taken from reference TRBV7-2 and TRBJ2-1, is GAGVSQSPSNKVTEKGKDVELRCDPISGHTALYWYRQSLGQGLEFLIYFQGNSAPDKSGLPSDRFSAERTGGSVSTLTIQRTQQEDSAVYLCASSLGGGGRWYNEQFFGPGTRLTVL.

The rearrangement uses TRBV5-1 and TRBJ1-1, with 7 bases matching TRBD1. The germline V gene has CDR1 SGHRS and CDR2 YFSETQ. CDR3 length equals 15 residues. The junction had 8 bases not matched to a gene; V was cut back by 2 bases and J by 4 bases. CDR3 DNA sequence: TGCGCCAGCAGCTTACAAACGACAGGGACCACTGAAGCTTTCTTT. Protein sequence: CASSLQTTGTTEAFF.

The table lists this clonotype with a few counts. V gene TRBV12-3 or TRBV12-4 combines with J gene TRBJ2-7, with TRBD2 matching 7 bases. The junction had 7 bases not matched to a gene; V was cut back by 5 bases and J by 9 bases. The length of the CDR3 is 12 residues. In nucleotides, the CDR3 is TGTGCCAGCAGTCGCCGGGGGGAGGGGCAGTACTTC. This gives the protein CASSRRGEGQYF.

Many counts were recorded for this clonotype. The V and J genes are TRBV20-1 and TRBJ2-3, with 8 bases fitting TRBD2. V lost 4 bases to trimming and J lost 4 bases; unmatched junction nucleotides: 13. Germline V gene sequence: CDR1 DFQATT, CDR2 SNEGSKA (reference sequence). The CDR3 is made up of 16 amino acids. CDR3 in amino acids: CSATIPGGGPADTQYF. The DNA for the CDR3 is TGCAGTGCTACTATCCCCGGCGGGGGGCCCGCAGATACGCAGTATTTT.

This clonotype has a handful of counts. The rearrangement uses TRBV11-2 and TRBJ2-1; 8 bases align to TRBD2. CDR3 length: 15 residues. V gave up 6 bases and J gave up 0 bases; unmatched junction bases: 4. Germline V CDR1 and CDR2: SGHAT, FQNNGV. The CDR3 here is CASRGGGISYNEQFF. The CDR3 DNA sequence: TGTGCCAGCAGGGGCGGGGGGATCTCCTACAATGAGCAGTTCTTC. Using reference TRBV11-2 and TRBJ2-1 for the parts outside the CDR3, the full variable domain is EAGVAQSPRYKIIEKRQSVAFWCNPISGHATLYWYQQILGQGPKLLIQFQNNGVVDDSQLPKDRFSAERLKGVDSTLKIQPAKLEDSAVYLCASRGGGISYNEQFFGPGTRLTVL.